This section outlines one TCR beta chain sequence together with its context. What this receptor recognizes is not known. Base qualities are missing; no much larger clone stands one base away. The data were taken from a study of blood T cell repertoires in COVID-19 (dated by TCRdb to the early 2020s). Some background on the complete study: The collaborator samples originated in the United States, Italy and Spain and spanned the acute and convalescent phases of COVID-19. Sample metadata almost always included a de-identified subject ID, COVID-19 status, age in years and sex. The dataset comprised deeply sampled blood TCRbeta repertoires from subjects exposed to, actively infected with, or recovered from COVID-19. The repertoires were released in a freely available public database meant as a resource for research on the immune response to SARS-CoV-2. Where available, HLA class I and class II types were taken from metadata supplied by the sample provider and were not determined by assay-based typing. The prospective study material was composed of cDNA or gDNA derived from T cells, B-cell-depleted T cells, or PBMCs. The samples were drawn from two sources: the first 160 participants of the ongoing ImmuneRACE study, and 1,254 subjects contributed by 6 global collaborators. The investigation overall reported the following: The amount of clinical and demographic metadata varied by source and participant and was provided uncurated.

CDR1 and CDR2 are read off the germline V gene as MDHEN and SYDVKM. Trimming accounts for 6 bases at V and 6 bases at J, while the number of junction bases matched to no gene is 10. The CDR3 covers 15 residues, taking in both the cysteine and the phenylalanine. The read is trimmed to its CDR3 DNA, 45 bases read in frame from base 1. Collaborating institutions collected whole blood in K2EDTA tubes following their own protocols. Collaborator samples were shipped for TCRbeta analysis as frozen whole blood, isolated PBMCs, or DNA extracted from either sample type. The immunoSEQ Assay, a bias-controlled multiplex PCR, was used to amplify TCRbeta CDR3 regions from genomic DNA. In the source study's methods: The number of nucleated cells in each sample was estimated from the amplification of reference gene primers within the assay. Sequence reads were collapsed and filtered to measure the absolute abundance of every unique TCRbeta CDR3 rearrangement. For each sample, productive Simpson clonality was calculated by taking the square root of Simpson's diversity index across productive rearrangements. TCRdb took this table from immuneACCESS and kept in-frame rearrangements with V and J called. Such tables lack part of the clones; where checked against another copy, unresolved V genes explain under half of the gap, and the rest is unexplained. Clone size and V and J calls were adopted from that table, with D and trimming inferred from the DNA. The sample includes around 620,000 clones, with just under 90% observed a single time. Together, the top ten hold about 0.24% of the sample.

This clonotype originated in a woman aged 18-29 years with acute or convalescent COVID-19. Sequencing was done on a sample of peripheral blood. The V gene is TRBV28 and the J gene is TRBJ2-1; a stretch of 8 junction bases matches TRBD1. The DNA sequence is as follows: TGTGCCAGCAGAGCTCAGGGGGCTTTGCTCAATGAGCAGTTCTTC. It codes for CASRAQGALLNEQFF.